The source of this T cell receptor beta chain is a study of neurological immune-mediated disorders. As to this clonotype: Its matching antigen is unknown.

Libraries from sorted cells each used around 1 million CD4+ or CD8+ T cells. The authors produced cDNA by 5'RACE using 10-nucleotide random UMIs. TCRdb called the 5' RACE reads again in MiXCR, with one record for every CDR3 protein. Here the sample spans some 10,000 distinct CDR3 sequences, under 25% being singletons. Study results and limitations: Healthy controls had more TCR clonal expansion than multiple sclerosis, which showed the least, whereas HTLV-1-associated myelopathy showed the most. Subjects shared no identical expanded-clone CDR3 amino acid sequences, suggesting private TCR-beta repertoires in all groups.

The source is a woman aged 55-75 years with HTLV-1-associated myelopathy (HAM/TSP). Input material: CD8+ T cells from blood.

CDR3 DNA: TGTGCCTGGAGTGTATGGGCTCGGGGACTACGCCAAGAGACCCAGTACTTC. Its translation: CAWSVWARGLRQETQYF. The chain combines TRBV30 with TRBJ2-5, with TRBD2 identical over 7 bases. This CDR3 is built from 17 residues. V trimming: 0 bases; J trimming: 1 base; junction bases outside the gene matches: 11. In germline, CDR1 is GTSNPN, CDR2 SVGIG (reference sequence).